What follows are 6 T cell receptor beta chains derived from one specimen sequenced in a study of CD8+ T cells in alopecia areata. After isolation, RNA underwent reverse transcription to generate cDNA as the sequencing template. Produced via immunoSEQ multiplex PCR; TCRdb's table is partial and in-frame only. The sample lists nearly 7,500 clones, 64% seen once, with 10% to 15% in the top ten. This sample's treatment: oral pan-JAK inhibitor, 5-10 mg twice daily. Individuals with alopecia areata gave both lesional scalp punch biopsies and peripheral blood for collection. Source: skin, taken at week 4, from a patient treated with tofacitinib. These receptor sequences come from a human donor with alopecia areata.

CDR3: CASSHTWGTSGSKTSTDTQYF. Written as DNA, the CDR3 is TGCGCCAGCAGCCATACCTGGGGGACTAGCGGGAGCAAAACTAGCACAGATACGCAGTATTTT. This chain links TRBV4-1 with TRBJ2-3, with 14 positions matching TRBD2. With 3 bases clipped from V and 0 bases from J, the junction kept 14 bases outside the gene matches. This CDR3 contains 21 residues. CDR1 MGHRA and CDR2 YSYEKL come from the germline V gene.

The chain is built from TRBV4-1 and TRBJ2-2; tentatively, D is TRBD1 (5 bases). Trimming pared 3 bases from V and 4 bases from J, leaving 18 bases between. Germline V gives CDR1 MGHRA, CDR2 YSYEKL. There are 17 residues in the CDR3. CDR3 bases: TGCGCCAGCAGCCAGATGGACATGGGATTTGCCACCGGGGAGCTGTTTTTT. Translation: CASSQMDMGFATGELFF.

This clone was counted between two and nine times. The chain's CDR3 is CASSPREETQYF. CDR3 nucleotides: TGTGCCAGCAGCCCCCGGGAGGAGACCCAGTACTTC. V gene TRBV7-2 combines with J gene TRBJ2-5, with a weak D call TRBD2 (6 bases). The CDR3 is made up of 12 amino acids. Per the germline V gene, CDR1 is SGHTA and CDR2 is FQGNSA. Trimming took off 5 bases at V and 5 bases at J, with 9 bases between the two ends.

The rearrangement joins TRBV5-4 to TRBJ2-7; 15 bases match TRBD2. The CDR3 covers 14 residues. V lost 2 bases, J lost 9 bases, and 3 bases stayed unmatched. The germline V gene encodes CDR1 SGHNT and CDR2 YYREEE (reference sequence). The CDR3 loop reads CASSFWTSGRVQYF. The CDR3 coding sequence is TGTGCCAGCAGCTTCTGGACTAGCGGGAGGGTGCAGTACTTC.

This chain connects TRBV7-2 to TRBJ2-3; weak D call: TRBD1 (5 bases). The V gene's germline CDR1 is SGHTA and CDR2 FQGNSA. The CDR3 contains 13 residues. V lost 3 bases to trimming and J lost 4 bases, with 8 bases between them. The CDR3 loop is CASSFTGSDTQYF. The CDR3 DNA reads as TGTGCCAGCAGCTTTACAGGCTCAGATACGCAGTATTTT.

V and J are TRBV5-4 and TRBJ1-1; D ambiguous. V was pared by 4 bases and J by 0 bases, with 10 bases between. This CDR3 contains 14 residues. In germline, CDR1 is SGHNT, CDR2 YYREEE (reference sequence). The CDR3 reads CASSKGWMNTEAFF. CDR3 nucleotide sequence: TGTGCCAGCAGCAAAGGGTGGATGAACACTGAAGCTTTCTTT.